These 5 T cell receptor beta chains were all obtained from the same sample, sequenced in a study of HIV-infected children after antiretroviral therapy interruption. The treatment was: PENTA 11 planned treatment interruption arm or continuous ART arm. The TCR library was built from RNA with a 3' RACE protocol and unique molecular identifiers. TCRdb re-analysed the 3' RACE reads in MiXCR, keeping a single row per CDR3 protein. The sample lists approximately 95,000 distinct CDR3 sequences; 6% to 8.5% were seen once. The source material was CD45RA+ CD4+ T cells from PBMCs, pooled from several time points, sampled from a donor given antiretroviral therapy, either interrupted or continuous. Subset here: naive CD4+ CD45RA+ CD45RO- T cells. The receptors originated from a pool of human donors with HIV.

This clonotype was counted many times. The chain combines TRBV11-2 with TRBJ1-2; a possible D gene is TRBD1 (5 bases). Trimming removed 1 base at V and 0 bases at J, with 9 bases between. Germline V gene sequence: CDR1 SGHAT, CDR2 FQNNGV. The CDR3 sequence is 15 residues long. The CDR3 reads CASSLAGGSNYGYTF. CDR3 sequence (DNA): TGTGCCAGCAGCTTAGCCGGGGGGTCTAACTATGGCTACACCTTC.

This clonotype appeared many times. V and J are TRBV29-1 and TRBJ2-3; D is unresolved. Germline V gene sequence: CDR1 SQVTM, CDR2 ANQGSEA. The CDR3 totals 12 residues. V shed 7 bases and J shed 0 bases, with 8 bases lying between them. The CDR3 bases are TGCAGCGCTGACGTTAGCACAGATACGCAGTATTTT. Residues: CSADVSTDTQYF.

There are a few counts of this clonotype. The CDR3 sequence: CASSTGGGGGNEQFF. The CDR3 bases are TGTGCCAGCAGTACGGGAGGAGGGGGCGGCAATGAGCAGTTCTTC. J is TRBJ2-1 and V is TRBV6-2 or TRBV6-3; D may correspond to TRBD1 or TRBD2 (7 bases each). Germline CDR1 MNHEY, CDR2 SVGEGT. V was pared by 5 bases and J by 6 bases, with 17 bases between. The CDR3 has 15 residues.

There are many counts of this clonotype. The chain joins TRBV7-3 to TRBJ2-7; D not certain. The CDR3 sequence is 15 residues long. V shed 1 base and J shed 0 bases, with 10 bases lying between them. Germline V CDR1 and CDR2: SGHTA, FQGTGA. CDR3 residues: CASSLIGFASYEQYF. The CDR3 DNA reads TGTGCCAGCAGCTTAATAGGGTTCGCCTCCTACGAGCAGTACTTC.

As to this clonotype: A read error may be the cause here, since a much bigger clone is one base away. CDR3 loop: CAISGSFPSGANVPTF. DNA of the CDR3: TGTGCCATCAGTGGGTCCTTTCCCTCTGGGGCCAACGTCCCGACTTTC. The chain employs TRBV10-3 and TRBJ2-6; a possible D gene is TRBD1 (5 bases). The V gene's germline CDR1 is ENHRY and CDR2 SYGVKD. The CDR3 totals 16 residues.